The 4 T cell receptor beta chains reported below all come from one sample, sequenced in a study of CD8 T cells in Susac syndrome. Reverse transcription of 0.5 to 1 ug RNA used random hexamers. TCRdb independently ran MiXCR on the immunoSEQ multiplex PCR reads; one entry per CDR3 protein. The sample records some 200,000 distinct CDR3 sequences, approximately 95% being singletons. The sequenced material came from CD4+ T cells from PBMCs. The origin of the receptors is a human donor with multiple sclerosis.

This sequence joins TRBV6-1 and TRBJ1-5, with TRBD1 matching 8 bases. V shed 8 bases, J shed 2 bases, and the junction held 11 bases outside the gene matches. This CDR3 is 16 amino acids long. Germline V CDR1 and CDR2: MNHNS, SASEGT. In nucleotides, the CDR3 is TGTGCCAGCTCCGAGGGGGCAGGGGGCGGCAATCAGCCCCAGCATTTT. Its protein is CASSEGAGGGNQPQHF.

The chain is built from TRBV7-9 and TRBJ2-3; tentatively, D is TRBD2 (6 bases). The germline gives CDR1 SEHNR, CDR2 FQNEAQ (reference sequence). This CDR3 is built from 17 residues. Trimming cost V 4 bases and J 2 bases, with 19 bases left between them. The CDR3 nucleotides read TGTGCCAGCAGCTCATTCCGGGGGAGCCGGAACACAGATACGCAGTATTTT. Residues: CASSSFRGSRNTDTQYF.

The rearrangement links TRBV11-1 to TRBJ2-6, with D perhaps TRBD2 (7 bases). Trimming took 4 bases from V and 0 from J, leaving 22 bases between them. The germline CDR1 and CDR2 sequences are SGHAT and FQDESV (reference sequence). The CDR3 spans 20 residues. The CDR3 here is CASSSPGEGGISSGANVLTF. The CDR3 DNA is TGTGCCAGCAGCTCCCCCGGGGAGGGGGGCATCTCCTCTGGGGCCAACGTCCTGACTTTC.

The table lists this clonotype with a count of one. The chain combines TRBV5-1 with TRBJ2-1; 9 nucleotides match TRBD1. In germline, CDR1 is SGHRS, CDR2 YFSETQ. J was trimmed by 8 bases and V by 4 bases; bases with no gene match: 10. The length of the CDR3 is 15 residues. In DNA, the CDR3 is TGCGCCAGCAGCCTGGGACAGGGTAGTTTCGATGAGCAGTTCTTC. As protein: CASSLGQGSFDEQFF.